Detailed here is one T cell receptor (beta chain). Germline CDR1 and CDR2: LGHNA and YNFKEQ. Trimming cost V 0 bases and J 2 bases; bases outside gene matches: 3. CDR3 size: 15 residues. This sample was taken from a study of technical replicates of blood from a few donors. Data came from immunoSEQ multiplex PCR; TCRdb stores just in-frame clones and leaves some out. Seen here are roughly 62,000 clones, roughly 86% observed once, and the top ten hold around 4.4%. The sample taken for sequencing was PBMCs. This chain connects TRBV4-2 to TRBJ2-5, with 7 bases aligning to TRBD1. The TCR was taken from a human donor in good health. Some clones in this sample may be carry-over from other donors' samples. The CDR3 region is CASSQEFRGQETQYF. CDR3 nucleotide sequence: TGTGCCAGCAGCCAAGAGTTCAGGGGGCAAGAGACCCAGTACTTC.